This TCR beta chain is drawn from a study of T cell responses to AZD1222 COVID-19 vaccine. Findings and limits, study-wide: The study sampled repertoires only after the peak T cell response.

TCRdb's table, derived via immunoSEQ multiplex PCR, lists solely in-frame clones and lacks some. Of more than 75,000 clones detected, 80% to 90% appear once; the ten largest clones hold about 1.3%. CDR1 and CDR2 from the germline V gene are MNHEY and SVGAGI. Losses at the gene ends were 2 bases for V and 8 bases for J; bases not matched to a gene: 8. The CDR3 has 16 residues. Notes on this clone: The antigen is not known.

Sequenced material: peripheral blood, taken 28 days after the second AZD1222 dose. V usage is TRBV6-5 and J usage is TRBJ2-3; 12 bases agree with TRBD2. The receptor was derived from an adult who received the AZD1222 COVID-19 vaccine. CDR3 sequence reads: CASSYRLAGGEGTQYF. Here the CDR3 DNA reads TGTGCCAGCAGTTACCGTCTAGCGGGAGGGGAGGGTACGCAGTATTTT.